The clone carrying this T cell receptor (beta chain) was seen a few times. What it recognizes is unknown. This CDR3 spans 14 amino acids. The V gene's germline CDR1 is MNHEY and CDR2 SMNVEV (reference sequence). V lost 0 bases, J lost 5 bases, and 10 bases lay in between. The sample originates from a study of blood T cells in healthy people across ages. Study conclusions and caveats: The study lacked donor CMV status, which possibly confounded expanded clonotype changes.

Sample-barcoded 5' priming and a J-beta primer mix drove a second PCR of about 6 to 12 cycles. TCRdb ran MiXCR on the 5' RACE reads and lists one entry per CDR3 protein. The sample carries 850,000 to 1,100,000 distinct CDR3 sequences, around two fifths recorded once. Each sample provided at least 6 micrograms of extracted total RNA. The source is a man younger than 30 in good health. The chain joins TRBV27 to TRBJ1-1; no definite D call. The sequencing input was blood. Written as DNA, the CDR3 is TGTGCCAGCAGTTTATCAAGACGTGGGACTGAAGCTTTCTTT. Its translation: CASSLSRRGTEAFF.